This TCR beta chain appears in the sequencing data of a study of blood T cell repertoires in COVID-19. Study in general: Samples taken during acute and convalescent COVID-19 were collected in the United States, Italy and Spain. PBMCs, B-cell-depleted T cells, or T cells were the source of the cDNA or gDNA that made up the material.

Trimming took 5 bases from V and 5 from J; bases not matched to a gene: 3. The CDR3 extends over 12 amino acids. How the authors handled the data: Scientists estimated how many nucleated cells there were by amplifying reference gene primers. TCRdb's table, derived via immunoSEQ multiplex PCR, lists solely in-frame clones and lacks some. V, J and clone size derive from that table, while D and trimming were established from the DNA sequence. The sample shows some 74,000 clones, approximately 80% of them seen only once. The source of this sequence is an elderly woman with active or convalescent COVID-19. Sequences were obtained from peripheral blood. The chain joins TRBV12-3 or TRBV12-4 to TRBJ2-7; 7 nucleotides align to TRBD1. The CDR3 region has the DNA TGTGCCAGCAGTCCGGGGACAGACGAGCAGTACTTC. Its translation is CASSPGTDEQYF.